This T cell receptor (beta chain) is from a study of control samples from healthy donors and cancer patients. The table came from immunoSEQ multiplex PCR; TCRdb's copy has only in-frame clones and leaves some out. This sample carries some 210,000 clones, about nine tenths of them seen once, and the ten largest clones take about 1.7%. Germline V gene data show CDR1 as LNHDA and CDR2 as SQIVND (reference sequence). The ends were cut back, 5 bases at V and 8 bases at J, with 18 bases in the middle. The CDR3 has 14 residues. The sample consisted of blood. This TCR was sampled from a man younger than 45 in good health. This rearrangement joins TRBV19 to TRBJ1-2, with D hard to call. Here the CDR3 reads CASSAQPARGGYTF. The CDR3, as DNA: TGTGCCAGTAGTGCCCAGCCGGCCAGAGGGGGCTACACCTTC.